The rows below give T cell receptor beta chains drawn from one sample of a study of identifying expanded T cells in peripheral blood. The method was immunoSEQ multiplex PCR; TCRdb's version includes in-frame clones alone and lacks a portion of them. The sample lists approximately 110,000 clones, 80% to 90% occurring once. Sequenced input: blood. These receptors were obtained from a person aged 18-70 years in good health. The conserved cysteine and the conserved F or W are not part of the CDR3 here. Clone size appears in some rows only: once, few, many, or a class for an expanded clone.

clone_size v_call cdr3_length cdr3_aa
NA TRBV10-2 12 ASSGPDRGAGYT
few TRBV4-1 12 ASSDEPVLQPQH
NA TRBV15 15 ATSVSRDNPRWETQY
NA TRBV27 14 ASSLSGSSYNSPLH
NA TRBV6-5 12 ASSYGMGGNTIY
NA TRBV18 11 ASSPGRGTEAF
NA TRBV28 14 ASTLGGMVRQGTQY
NA TRBV19 11 ASRAQGLNEQY
NA TRBV19 14 ASRFSGLSSYNEQF
NA TRBV10-2 13 ASSAIGAGWNEQF
NA TRBV5-1 13 ASSLSSDLKNEQY
NA TRBV9 13 ASSPMGTGNTEAF
once TRBV14 12 ASSQVFNLGGYT
NA TRBV5-6 14 ASTDRRVASNQPQH
NA TRBV6-5 12 ASSLTGTGNTIY
NA TRBV11-2 13 ASSLEGQGSNEQF
NA TRBV7-6 14 ASSLGLLLYTDTQY
NA TRBV28 14 ASSLSGSNSGNTIY
NA TRBV28 11 ASSQSSYNEQF
once TRBV15 11 ATSSRRGNEQY
NA TRBV15 13 ATSPAGGQTDTQY
NA TRBV5-1 12 ASSPGQGRETQY
NA TRBV30 13 AWSGSRQEVVSLF
NA TRBV5-1 12 ASSSSGTQETQY
NA TRBV7-9 10 ASSLSGYEQY
NA TRBV19 15 ASSLGQESYSNQPQH
NA TRBV19 14 ASTPNVGGAGDTQY
NA TRBV11-2 11 ASRTGTGSPLH
NA TRBV5-1 14 ASSARLAGVTGELF
NA TRBV27 11 ASSLGGAGGYT
NA TRBV4-3 16 ASSQVLPDRVFTDTQY
NA TRBV10-3 13 AISRDRTYTGELF
NA TRBV5-5 13 ASSPGRGTNSPLH
NA TRBV6-5 12 ASRRTGVTGELF
NA TRBV6-6 11 ASSSAGFNEQY
NA TRBV21-1 12 ASSKNLRRSKQY
NA TRBV14 11 ASSQVGGDEQY
NA TRBV5-5 13 ASSYGQGSNQPQH
few TRBV2 11 ASERDYSYEQY
NA TRBV16 12 ASSPDTSTYGYT
NA TRBV10-2 9 ASSDQSGYT
NA TRBV7-9 13 ASSLIQGPSYEQY
NA TRBV19 10 ASRETGNTIY
NA TRBV5-6 12 ASSSEQGDSPLH
once TRBV5-5 12 ASSLGGIGTEAF
NA TRBV7-2 13 ASSLSGTENSPLH
NA TRBV11-2 13 ASSLAGPAGEKLF
NA TRBV9 12 ASSWGGPNYGYT
NA TRBV6-5 13 ASSYGGVSTDTQY
NA TRBV9 11 ASSVGPGTEAF
NA TRBV7-8 11 ASSSSLNTEAF
NA TRBV19 12 ASSGTAQTGELF
few TRBV27 11 ASRGRTITEAF
NA TRBV2 14 ASSHSREVAYNEQF
NA TRBV18 12 ASSRASSGSEQY
NA TRBV6-5 12 ASSYSRAQGEQY
NA TRBV14 11 ASSRSRADTQY
NA TRBV4-3 17 ASSQPKTQGRGYLYGYT
NA TRBV6-6 9 AAAAHYGYT